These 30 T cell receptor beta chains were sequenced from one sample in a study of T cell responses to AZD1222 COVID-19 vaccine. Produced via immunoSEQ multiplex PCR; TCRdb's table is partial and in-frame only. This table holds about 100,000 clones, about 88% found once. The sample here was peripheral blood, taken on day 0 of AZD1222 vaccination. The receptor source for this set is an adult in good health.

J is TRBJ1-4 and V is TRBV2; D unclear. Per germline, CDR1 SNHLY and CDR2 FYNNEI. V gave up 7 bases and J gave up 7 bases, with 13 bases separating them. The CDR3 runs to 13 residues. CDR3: CASKPGWAEKLFF. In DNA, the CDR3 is TGTGCCAGCAAGCCGGGCTGGGCTGAAAAACTGTTTTTT.

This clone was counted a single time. The CDR3 is CASGSANTGELFF. The DNA of the CDR3 is TGTGCCAGCGGTTCGGCGAACACCGGGGAGCTGTTTTTT. The genes are TRBV7-3 and TRBJ2-2; D remains ambiguous. CDR1 SGHTA and CDR2 FQGTGA come from the germline V gene. V lost 8 bases, J lost 0 bases, and 7 bases lay in between. This CDR3 contains 13 residues.

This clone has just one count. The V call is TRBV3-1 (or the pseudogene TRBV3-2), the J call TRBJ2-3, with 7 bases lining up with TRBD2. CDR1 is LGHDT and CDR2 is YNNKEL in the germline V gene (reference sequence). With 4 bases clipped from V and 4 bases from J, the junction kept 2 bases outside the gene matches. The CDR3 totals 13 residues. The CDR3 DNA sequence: TGTGCCAGCAGCCCTGGGGGGGCAGATACGCAGTATTTT. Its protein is CASSPGGADTQYF.

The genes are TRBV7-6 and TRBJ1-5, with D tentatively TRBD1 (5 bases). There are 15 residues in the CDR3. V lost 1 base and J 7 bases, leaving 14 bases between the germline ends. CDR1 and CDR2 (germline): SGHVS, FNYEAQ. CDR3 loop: CASSLVPGQGQPQHF. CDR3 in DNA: TGTGCCAGCAGCTTAGTGCCAGGGCAGGGACAGCCCCAGCATTTT. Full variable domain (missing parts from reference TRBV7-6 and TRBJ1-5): GAGVSQSPRYKVTKRGQDVALRCDPISGHVSLYWYRQALGQGPEFLTYFNYEAQQDKSGLPNDRFSAERPEGSISTLTIQRTEQRDSAMYRCASSLVPGQGQPQHFGDGTRLSIL.

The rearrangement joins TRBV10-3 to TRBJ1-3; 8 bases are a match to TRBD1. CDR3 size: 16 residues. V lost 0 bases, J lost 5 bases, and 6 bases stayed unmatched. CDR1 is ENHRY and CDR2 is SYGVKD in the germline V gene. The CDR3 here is CAISESGAGGRNTIYF. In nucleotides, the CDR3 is TGTGCCATCAGTGAGTCTGGTGCAGGGGGCAGAAACACCATATATTTT.

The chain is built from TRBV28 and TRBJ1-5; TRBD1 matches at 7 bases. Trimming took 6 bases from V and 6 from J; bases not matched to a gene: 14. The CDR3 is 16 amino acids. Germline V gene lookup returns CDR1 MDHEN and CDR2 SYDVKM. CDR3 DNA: TGTGCCAGCAGATCACAGGGGTCCATTCAAAGTCAGCCCCAGCATTTT. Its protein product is CASRSQGSIQSQPQHF.

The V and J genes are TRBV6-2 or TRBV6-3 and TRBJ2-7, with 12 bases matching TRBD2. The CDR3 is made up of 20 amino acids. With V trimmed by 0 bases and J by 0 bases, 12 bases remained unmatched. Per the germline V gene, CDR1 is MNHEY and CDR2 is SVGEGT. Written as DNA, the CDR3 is TGTGCCAGCAGTTACTCCGGACTAGCGGGAATCGAATATAGCTCCTACGAGCAGTACTTC. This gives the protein CASSYSGLAGIEYSSYEQYF.

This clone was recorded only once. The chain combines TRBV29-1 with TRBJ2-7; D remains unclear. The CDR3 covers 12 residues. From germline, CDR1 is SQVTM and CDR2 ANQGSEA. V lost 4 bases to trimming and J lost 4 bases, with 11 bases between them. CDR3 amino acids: CSVVKGLYEQYF. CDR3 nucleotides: TGCAGCGTTGTTAAGGGTTTGTACGAGCAGTACTTC.

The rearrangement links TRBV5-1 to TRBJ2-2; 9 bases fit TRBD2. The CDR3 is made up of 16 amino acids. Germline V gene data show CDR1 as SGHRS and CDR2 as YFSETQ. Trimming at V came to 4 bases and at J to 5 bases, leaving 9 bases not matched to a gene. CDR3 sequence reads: CASSALGAGGTGELFF. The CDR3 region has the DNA TGCGCCAGCAGCGCCCTGGGAGCGGGAGGAACCGGGGAGCTGTTTTTT. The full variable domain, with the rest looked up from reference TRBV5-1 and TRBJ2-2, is KAGVTQTPRYLIKTRGQQVTLSCSPISGHRSVSWYQQTPGQGLQFLFEYFSETQRNKGNFPGRFSGRQFSNSRSEMNVSTLELGDSALYLCASSALGAGGTGELFFGEGSRLTVL.

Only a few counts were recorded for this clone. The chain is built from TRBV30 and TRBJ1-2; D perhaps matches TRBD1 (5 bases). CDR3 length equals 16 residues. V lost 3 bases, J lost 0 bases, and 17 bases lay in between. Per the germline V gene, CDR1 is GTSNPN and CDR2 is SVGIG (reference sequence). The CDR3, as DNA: TGTGCCTGGAGCCACGAGGGACTGCCGACTAACTATGGCTACACCTTC. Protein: CAWSHEGLPTNYGYTF.

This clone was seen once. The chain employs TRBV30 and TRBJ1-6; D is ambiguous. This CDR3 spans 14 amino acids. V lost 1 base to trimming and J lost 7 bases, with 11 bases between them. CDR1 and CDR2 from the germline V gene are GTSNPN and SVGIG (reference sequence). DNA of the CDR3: TGTGCCTGGAGTGCCGGGATAGACAATTCACCCCTCCACTTT. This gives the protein CAWSAGIDNSPLHF. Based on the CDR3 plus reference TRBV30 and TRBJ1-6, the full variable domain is SQTIHQWPATLVQPVGSPLSLECTVEGTSNPNLYWYRQAAGRGLQLLFYSVGIGQISSEVPQNLSASRPQDRQFILSSKKLLLSDSGFYLCAWSAGIDNSPLHFGNGTRLTVT.

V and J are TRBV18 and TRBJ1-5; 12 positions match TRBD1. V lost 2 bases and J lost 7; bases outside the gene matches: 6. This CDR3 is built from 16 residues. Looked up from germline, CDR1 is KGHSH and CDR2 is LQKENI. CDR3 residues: CASSPTGTGGVQPQHF. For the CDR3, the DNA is TGTGCCAGCTCACCAACCGGGACAGGGGGCGTGCAGCCCCAGCATTTT.

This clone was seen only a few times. The CDR3 DNA follows: TGTGCCAGCTCACCCCTACGAAGTAACACAGATACGCAGTATTTT. Its protein is CASSPLRSNTDTQYF. V gene TRBV18 combines with J gene TRBJ2-3; D is ambiguous. V was cut by 3 bases and J by 2 bases, with 12 bases left in between. The CDR3 covers 15 residues. Germline CDR1 is KGHSH and CDR2 is LQKENI. Combining the CDR3 with reference TRBV18 and TRBJ2-3 gives the whole variable domain NAGVMQNPRHLVRRRGQEARLRCSPMKGHSHVYWYRQLPEEGLKFMVYLQKENIIDESGMPKERFSAEFPKEGPSILRIQQVVRGDSAAYFCASSPLRSNTDTQYFGPGTRLTVL.

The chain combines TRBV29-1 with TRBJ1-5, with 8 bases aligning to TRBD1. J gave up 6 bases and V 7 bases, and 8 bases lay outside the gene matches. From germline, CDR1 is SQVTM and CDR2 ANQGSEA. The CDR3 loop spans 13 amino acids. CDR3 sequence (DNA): TGCAGCGCCGAGACAGGGGTGGGTCAGCCCCAGCATTTT. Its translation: CSAETGVGQPQHF.

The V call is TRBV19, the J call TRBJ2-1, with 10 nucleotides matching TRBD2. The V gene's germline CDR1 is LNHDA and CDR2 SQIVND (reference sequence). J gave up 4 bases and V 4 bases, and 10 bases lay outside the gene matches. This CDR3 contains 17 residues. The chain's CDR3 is CASSKSLAGGLYNEQFF. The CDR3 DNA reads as TGTGCCAGTAGTAAATCCTTAGCGGGAGGCTTATACAATGAGCAGTTCTTC.

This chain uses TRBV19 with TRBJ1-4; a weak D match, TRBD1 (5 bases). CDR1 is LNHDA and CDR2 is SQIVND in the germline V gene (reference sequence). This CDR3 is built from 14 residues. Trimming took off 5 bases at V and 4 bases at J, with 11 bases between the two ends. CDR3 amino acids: CASSWAGSNEKLFF. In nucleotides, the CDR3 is TGTGCCAGTAGTTGGGCAGGGAGTAATGAAAAACTGTTTTTT.

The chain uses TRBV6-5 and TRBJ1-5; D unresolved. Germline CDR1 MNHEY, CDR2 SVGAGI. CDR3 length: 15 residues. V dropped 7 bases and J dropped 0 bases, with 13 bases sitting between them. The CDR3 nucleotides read TGTGCCAGCAAGGGTGGGCAGTTTAGCAATCAGCCCCAGCATTTT. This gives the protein CASKGGQFSNQPQHF.

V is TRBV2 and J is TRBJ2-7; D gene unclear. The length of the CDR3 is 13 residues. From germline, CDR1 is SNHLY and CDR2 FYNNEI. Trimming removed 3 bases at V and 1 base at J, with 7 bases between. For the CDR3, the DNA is TGTGCCAGCAGTGACGGACCTTCCTACGAGCAGTACTTC. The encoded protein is CASSDGPSYEQYF.

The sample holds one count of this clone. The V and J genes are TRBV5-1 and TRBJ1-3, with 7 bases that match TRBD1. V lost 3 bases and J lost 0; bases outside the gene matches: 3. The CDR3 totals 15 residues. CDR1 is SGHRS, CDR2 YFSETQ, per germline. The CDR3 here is CASSSDRASGNTIYF. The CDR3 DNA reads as TGCGCCAGCAGCTCCGACAGGGCCTCTGGAAACACCATATATTTT.

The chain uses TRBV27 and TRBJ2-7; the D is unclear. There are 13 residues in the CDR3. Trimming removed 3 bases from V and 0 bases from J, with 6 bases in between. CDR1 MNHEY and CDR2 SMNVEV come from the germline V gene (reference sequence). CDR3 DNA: TGTGCCAGCAGTTTTTTGGGCTCCTACGAGCAGTACTTC. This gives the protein CASSFLGSYEQYF.

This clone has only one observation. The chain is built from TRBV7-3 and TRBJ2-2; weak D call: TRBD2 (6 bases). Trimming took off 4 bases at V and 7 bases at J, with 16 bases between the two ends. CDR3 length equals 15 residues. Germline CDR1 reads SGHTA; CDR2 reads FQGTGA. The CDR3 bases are TGTGCCAGCAGCTCAGGAGGGGTTGGATTCGGGGAGCTGTTTTTT. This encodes CASSSGGVGFGELFF.

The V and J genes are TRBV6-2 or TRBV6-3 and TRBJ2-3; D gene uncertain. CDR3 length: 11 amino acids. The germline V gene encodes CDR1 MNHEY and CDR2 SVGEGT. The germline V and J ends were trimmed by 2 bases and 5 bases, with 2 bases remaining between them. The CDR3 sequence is CASSYKDTQYF. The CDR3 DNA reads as TGTGCCAGCAGTTACAAAGATACGCAGTATTTT.

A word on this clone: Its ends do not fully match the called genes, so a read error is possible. Here the CDR3 DNA reads TGTGCCAGTAGTATCCCAGCCTTGGGGCGGCTCTACCATGAGCAGTTCTTC. Protein sequence: CASSIPALGRLYHEQFF. The rearrangement links TRBV19 to TRBJ2-1, with D possibly being TRBD1 (5 bases). From germline, CDR1 is LNHDA and CDR2 SQIVND (reference sequence). The length of the CDR3 is 17 residues.

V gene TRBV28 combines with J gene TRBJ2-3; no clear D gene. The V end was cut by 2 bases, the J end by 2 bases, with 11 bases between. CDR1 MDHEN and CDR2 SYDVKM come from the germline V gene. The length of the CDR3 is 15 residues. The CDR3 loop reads CASSLGAETTDTQYF. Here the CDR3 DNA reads TGTGCCAGCAGTTTAGGAGCAGAAACCACAGATACGCAGTATTTT.

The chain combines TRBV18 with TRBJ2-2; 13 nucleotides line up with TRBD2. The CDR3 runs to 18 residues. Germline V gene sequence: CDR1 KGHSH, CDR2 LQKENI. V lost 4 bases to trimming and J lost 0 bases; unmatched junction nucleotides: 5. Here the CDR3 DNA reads TGTGCCAGCTCACTCCGGACTAGCGGGGGCGCGAACACCGGGGAGCTGTTTTTT. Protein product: CASSLRTSGGANTGELFF.

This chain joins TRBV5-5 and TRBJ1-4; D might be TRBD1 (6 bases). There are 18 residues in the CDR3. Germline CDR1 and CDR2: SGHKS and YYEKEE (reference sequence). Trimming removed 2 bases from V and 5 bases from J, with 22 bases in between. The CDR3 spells CASSFATARGSTNEKLFF. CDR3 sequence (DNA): TGTGCCAGCAGCTTTGCCACCGCAAGGGGGAGTACCAATGAAAAACTGTTTTTT.

For the CDR3, the DNA is TGTGCCAGCAGTCCGGGACTAGATCAAAATGAGCAGTTCTTC. Translated, it gives CASSPGLDQNEQFF. The chain has TRBV6-5 and TRBJ2-1; 8 positions match TRBD2. Germline loops: CDR1 MNHEY, CDR2 SVGAGI. Losses at the gene ends were 5 bases for V and 7 bases for J; bases not matched to a gene: 7. The CDR3 is 14 amino acids.

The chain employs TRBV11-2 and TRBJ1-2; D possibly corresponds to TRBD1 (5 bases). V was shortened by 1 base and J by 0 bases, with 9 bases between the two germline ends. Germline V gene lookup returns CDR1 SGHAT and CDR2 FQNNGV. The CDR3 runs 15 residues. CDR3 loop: CASSLGGEPNYGYTF. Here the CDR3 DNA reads TGTGCCAGCAGCTTAGGGGGGGAACCTAACTATGGCTACACCTTC.

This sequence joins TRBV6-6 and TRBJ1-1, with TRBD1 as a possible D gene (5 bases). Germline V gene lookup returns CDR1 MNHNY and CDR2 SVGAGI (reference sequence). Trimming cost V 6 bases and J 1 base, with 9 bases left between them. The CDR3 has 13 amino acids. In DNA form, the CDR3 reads TGTGCCAGCAGACATACAGGGAACACTGAAGCTTTCTTT. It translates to CASRHTGNTEAFF.

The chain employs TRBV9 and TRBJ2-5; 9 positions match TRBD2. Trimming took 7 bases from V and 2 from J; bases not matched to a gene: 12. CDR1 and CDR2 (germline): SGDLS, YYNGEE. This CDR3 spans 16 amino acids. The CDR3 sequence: CASASSSGALQETQYF. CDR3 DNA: TGTGCCAGCGCGAGTTCTAGCGGGGCCTTGCAAGAGACCCAGTACTTC.